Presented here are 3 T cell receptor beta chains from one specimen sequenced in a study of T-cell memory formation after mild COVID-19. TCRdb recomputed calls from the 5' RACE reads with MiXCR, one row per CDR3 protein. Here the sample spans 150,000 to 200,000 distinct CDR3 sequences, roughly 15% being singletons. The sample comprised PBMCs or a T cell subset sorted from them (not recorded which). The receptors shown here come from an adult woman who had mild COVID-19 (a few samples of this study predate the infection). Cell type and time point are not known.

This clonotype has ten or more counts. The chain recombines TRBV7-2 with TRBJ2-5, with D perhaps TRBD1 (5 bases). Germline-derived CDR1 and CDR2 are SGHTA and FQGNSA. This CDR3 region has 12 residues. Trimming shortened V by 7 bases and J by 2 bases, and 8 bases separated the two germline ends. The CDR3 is CASIQGQETQYF. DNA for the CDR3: TGTGCCAGCATTCAGGGTCAAGAGACCCAGTACTTC.

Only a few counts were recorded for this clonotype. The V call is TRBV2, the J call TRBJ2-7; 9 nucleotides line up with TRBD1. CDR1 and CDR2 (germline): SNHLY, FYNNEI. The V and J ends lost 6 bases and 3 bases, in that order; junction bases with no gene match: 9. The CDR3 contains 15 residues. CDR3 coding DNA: TGTGCCAGCAGCGCGCCGGGACAGGGTATCTACGAGCAGTACTTC. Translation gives CASSAPGQGIYEQYF. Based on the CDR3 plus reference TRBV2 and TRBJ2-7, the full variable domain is EPEVTQTPSHQVTQMGQEVILRCVPISNHLYFYWYRQILGQKVEFLVSFYNNEISEKSEIFDDQFSVERPDGSNFTLKIRSTKLEDSAMYFCASSAPGQGIYEQYFGPGTRLTVT.

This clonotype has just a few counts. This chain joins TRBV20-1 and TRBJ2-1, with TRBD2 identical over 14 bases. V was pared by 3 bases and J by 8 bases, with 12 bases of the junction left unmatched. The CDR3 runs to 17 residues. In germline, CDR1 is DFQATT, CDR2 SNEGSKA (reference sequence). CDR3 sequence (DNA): TGCAGTGCTAGGCGCCCCCCGGGACTAGCGGGGGTCGATGAGCAGTTCTTC. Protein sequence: CSARRPPGLAGVDEQFF.